This T cell receptor beta chain was sequenced in a study of blood T cell repertoires in COVID-19. Study details: From T cells, B-cell-depleted T cells, or PBMCs came the material, which was cDNA or gDNA.

Profiled with immunoSEQ multiplex PCR; TCRdb holds only in-frame clones, not every one. The sample includes 120,000 to 150,000 clones, about 91% seen only once; the top ten take less than 2%. V was trimmed by 6 bases and J by 2 bases, leaving 18 bases between them. Germline CDR1 and CDR2: MDHEN and SYDVKM. CDR3 length: 16 amino acids. V and J are TRBV28 and TRBJ2-3; D gene ambiguous. The specimen was peripheral blood. This receptor was obtained from a woman aged 55-70 years with acute or convalescent COVID-19. This CDR3 reads CASSQIDSPTTDTQYF. CDR3 coding DNA: TGTGCCAGCAGCCAAATTGATAGCCCTACCACAGATACGCAGTATTTT.